This T cell receptor beta chain was observed in a study of T-cell reconstitution after alpha-beta-depleted transplantation in children. This clonotype was observed many times. Its specificity is unknown. Preparation of the TCRbeta library was carried out with unique molecular identifiers. TCRdb independently ran MiXCR on the PCR reads; one entry per CDR3 protein. The sample includes around 94,000 distinct CDR3 sequences, less than 6% seen only once; the top ten take about 6%. The CDR3 runs to 13 residues. Germline loops: CDR1 SGHTA, CDR2 FQGNSA. V was cut by 5 bases and J by 8 bases, with 13 bases left in between. Study observations and caveats: As was reported, about two months after transplant, alpha-beta T cells came from several hundred expanded graft clones. Newly made T cells mostly supplied T-cell counts and diversity one year after transplant.

The source material was PBMCs, mostly from graft donor cells, sampled 60 days after TCRalphabeta/CD19-depleted stem cell transplant. This TCR was recovered from a female patient aged 2-15 years who had a stem cell transplant for Fanconi anemia, so the T cells may come from the graft donor. The gene calls are TRBV7-2 and TRBJ2-1; D call uncertain. CDR3 in amino acids: CASSPLHTDEQFF. CDR3 DNA sequence: TGTGCCAGCAGCCCCCTCCACACTGATGAGCAGTTCTTC.